The subject of this entry is one T cell receptor (beta chain). No antigen is known for it. Measured with immunoSEQ multiplex PCR; TCRdb has only the in-frame clones, and not every one. The table lists about 120,000 clones, roughly 96% of them singletons. The data are from a study of graft-versus-host responses after intestinal transplantation. Overall study: After anti-thymocyte globulin induction, recipients took tacrolimus and steroids for around three years.

The CDR3 has 12 residues. CDR1 is GTSNPN, CDR2 SVGIG, per germline (reference sequence). The V end lost 0 bases, the J end lost 4 bases, and 7 bases lay between the germline ends. The source is a human donor who received an intestinal transplant. The sample consisted of unstimulated CD8+ T cells sorted from spleen or lymph node cells, taken before intestinal transplant. The chain joins TRBV30 to TRBJ2-7, with D unresolved. The CDR3 nucleotides are TGTGCCTGGAGTGTACAAAGTTACGAGCAGTACTTC. Protein: CAWSVQSYEQYF. Full variable domain (remainder filled in from reference TRBV30 and TRBJ2-7): SQTIHQWPATLVQPVGSPLSLECTVEGTSNPNLYWYRQAAGRGLQLLFYSVGIGQISSEVPQNLSASRPQDRQFILSSKKLLLSDSGFYLCAWSVQSYEQYFGPGTRLTVT.